This T cell receptor (beta chain) comes out of a study of vaccination effects on CD4 cells after COVID-19. Study as a whole: The cohort was immunized with two doses of either the BNT162b2 or mRNA-1273 vaccine. Roughly 1.9 million PBMC were placed in each well, which was supplemented with approximately 9.7 IU/ml IL-2 and roughly 9 ug/ml peptides.

Researchers isolated CD4+ T cells once roughly ten days of culture had elapsed. Neither prior SARS-CoV-2 infection nor positive nucleocapsid antibodies were present in the vaccine recipients. About this clone: What it recognizes is unknown.

Repertoires were generated with immunoSEQ multiplex PCR, while TCRdb's copy carries only in-frame clones and drops some. Here the sample spans approximately 37,000 clones, 65% to 75% being singletons. V was cut by 5 bases and J by 9 bases, with 8 bases left in between. This CDR3 region has 11 residues. General study results and limits: Healthy vaccinees' vaccine-induced clones included only 1 of 255 cross-reacting with common cold coronaviruses.

The material sequenced was CD4+ T cells from PBMCs cultured without peptide, taken before COVID-19 vaccination. The chain has TRBV12-3 or TRBV12-4 and TRBJ2-1, with TRBD1 as a possible D gene (6 bases). This TCR was recovered from a human donor who received a COVID-19 vaccine. The CDR3 region is CASSIGGEQFF. DNA of the CDR3: TGTGCCAGCAGTATAGGGGGTGAGCAGTTCTTC.